The source of this T cell receptor beta chain is a study of cytomegalovirus exposure and HLA in healthy donors. With 1 base clipped from V and 0 bases from J, the junction kept 9 bases outside the gene matches. Germline V gene lookup returns CDR1 SGHRS and CDR2 YFSETQ. This CDR3 contains 17 residues. PCR involved 60 Vbeta and 13 Jbeta primers. Measured with immunoSEQ multiplex PCR; TCRdb has only the in-frame clones, and not every one. Counted here are fewer than 65,000 clones, more than 70% occurring once; the ten biggest clones make up more than 1.4%. The chain recombines TRBV5-1 with TRBJ2-7; 8 bases match TRBD1. Source material: PBMCs. The TCR comes from a man in his late teens or twenties in good health and CMV-seronegative. The CDR3 sequence is CASSLRPGGGSSYEQYF. CDR3 DNA sequence: TGCGCCAGCAGCTTGCGGCCAGGGGGCGGAAGCTCCTACGAGCAGTACTTC.